The clone carrying this TCR beta chain was observed many times. TCRdb reprocessed the 5' RACE reads via MiXCR and lists one record per CDR3 protein. The sample has about 96,000 distinct CDR3 sequences, approximately 15% seen once. The data were obtained in a study of T cells of healthy individuals. V trimming: 0 bases; J trimming: 3 bases; junction bases outside the gene matches: 10. Germline CDR1 is SGDLS and CDR2 is YYNGEE. The CDR3 contains 17 residues. J is TRBJ2-7 and V is TRBV9; 9 nucleotides match TRBD1. The clonotype originates from a human donor in good health. Written as DNA, the CDR3 is TGTGCCAGCAGCGTAGAACTTATAGGGACAGGGTGCTACGAGCAGTACTTC. Translation gives CASSVELIGTGCYEQYF. The variable domain in full, completed from reference TRBV9 and TRBJ2-7, reads DSGVTQTPKHLITATGQRVTLRCSPRSGDLSVYWYQQSLDQGLQFLIQYYNGEERAKGNILERFSAQQFPDLHSELNLSSLELGDSALYFCASSVELIGTGCYEQYFGPGTRLTVT.